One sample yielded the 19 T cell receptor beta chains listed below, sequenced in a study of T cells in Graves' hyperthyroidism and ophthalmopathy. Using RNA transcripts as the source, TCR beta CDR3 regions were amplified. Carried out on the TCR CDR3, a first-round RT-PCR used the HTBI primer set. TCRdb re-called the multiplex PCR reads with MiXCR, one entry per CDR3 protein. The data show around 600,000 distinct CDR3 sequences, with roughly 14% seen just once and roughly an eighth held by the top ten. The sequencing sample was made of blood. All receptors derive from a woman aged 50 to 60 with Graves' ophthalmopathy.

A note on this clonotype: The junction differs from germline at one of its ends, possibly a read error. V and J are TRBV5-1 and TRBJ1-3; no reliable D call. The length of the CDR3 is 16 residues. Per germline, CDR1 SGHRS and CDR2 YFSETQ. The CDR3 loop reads CASSLDPREYGNTIYF. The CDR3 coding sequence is TGCGCCAGCAGTTTGGACCCCCGGGAGTACGGAAACACCATATATTTT.

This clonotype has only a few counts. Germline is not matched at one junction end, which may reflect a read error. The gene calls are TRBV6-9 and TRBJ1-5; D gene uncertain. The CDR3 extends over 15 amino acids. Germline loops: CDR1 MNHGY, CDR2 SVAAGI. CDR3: CASSSAGERYQPQHF. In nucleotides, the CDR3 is TGTGCCAGTAGTTCCGCAGGCGAGAGGTACCAGCCCCAGCATTTT.

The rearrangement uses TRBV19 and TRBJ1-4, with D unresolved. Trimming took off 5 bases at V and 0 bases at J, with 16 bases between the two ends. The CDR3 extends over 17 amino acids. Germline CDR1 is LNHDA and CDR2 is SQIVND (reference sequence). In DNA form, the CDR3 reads TGTGCCAGTAGTTCCCAGAAGATTATAACAACTAATGAAAAACTGTTTTTT. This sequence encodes CASSSQKIITTNEKLFF.

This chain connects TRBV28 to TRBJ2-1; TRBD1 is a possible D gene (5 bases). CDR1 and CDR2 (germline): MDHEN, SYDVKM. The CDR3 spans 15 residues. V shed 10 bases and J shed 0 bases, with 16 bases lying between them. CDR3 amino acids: CATFPWTSSYNEQFF. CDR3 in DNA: TGTGCCACTTTCCCATGGACATCCTCCTACAATGAGCAGTTCTTC.

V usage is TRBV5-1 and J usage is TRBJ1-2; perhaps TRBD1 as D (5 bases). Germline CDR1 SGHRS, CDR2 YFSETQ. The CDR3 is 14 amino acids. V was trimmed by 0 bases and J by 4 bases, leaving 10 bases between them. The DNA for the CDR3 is TGCGCCAGCAGCTTGGTCGGGACGGCCTATGGCTACACCTTC. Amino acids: CASSLVGTAYGYTF. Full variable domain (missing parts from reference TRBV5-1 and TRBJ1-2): KAGVTQTPRYLIKTRGQQVTLSCSPISGHRSVSWYQQTPGQGLQFLFEYFSETQRNKGNFPGRFSGRQFSNSRSEMNVSTLELGDSALYLCASSLVGTAYGYTFGSGTRLTVV.

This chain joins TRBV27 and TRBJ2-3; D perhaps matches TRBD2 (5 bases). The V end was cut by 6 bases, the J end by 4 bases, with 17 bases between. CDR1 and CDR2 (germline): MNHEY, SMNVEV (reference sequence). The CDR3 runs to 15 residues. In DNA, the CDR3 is TGTGCCAGCAGACCGCTGGACCACGGGGCAGATACGCAGTATTTT. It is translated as CASRPLDHGADTQYF.

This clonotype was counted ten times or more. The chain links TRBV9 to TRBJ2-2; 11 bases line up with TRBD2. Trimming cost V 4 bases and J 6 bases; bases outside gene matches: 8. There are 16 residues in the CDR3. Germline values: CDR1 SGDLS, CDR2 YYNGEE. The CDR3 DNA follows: TGTGCCAGCAGCTTCCAGACTAGCGGGATTGCCGGGGAGCTGTTTTTT. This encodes CASSFQTSGIAGELFF.

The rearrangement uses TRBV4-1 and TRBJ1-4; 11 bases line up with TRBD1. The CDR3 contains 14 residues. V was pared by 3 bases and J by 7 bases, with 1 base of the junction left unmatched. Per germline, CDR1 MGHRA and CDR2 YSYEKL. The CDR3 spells CASSHGTGGEKLFF. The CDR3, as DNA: TGCGCCAGCAGCCACGGGACAGGGGGTGAAAAACTGTTTTTT.

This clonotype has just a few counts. This chain's CDR3 is CASSMRGTTNEQFF. CDR3 sequence (DNA): TGTGCCAGCTCGATGCGTGGGACCACAAATGAGCAGTTCTTC. The chain employs TRBV27 and TRBJ2-1; D may correspond to TRBD1 or TRBD2 (5 bases each). Between the trimmed V and J ends, which lost 8 bases and 7 bases, there was a span of 18 bases. This CDR3 is built from 14 residues. Looked up from germline, CDR1 is MNHEY and CDR2 is SMNVEV (reference sequence).

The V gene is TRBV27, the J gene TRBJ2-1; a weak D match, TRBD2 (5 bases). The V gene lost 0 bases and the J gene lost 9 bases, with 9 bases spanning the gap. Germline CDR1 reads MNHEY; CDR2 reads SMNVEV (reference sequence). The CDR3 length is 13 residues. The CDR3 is CASSLSRAVEQFF. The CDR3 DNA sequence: TGTGCCAGCAGTTTATCGAGGGCTGTTGAGCAGTTCTTC.

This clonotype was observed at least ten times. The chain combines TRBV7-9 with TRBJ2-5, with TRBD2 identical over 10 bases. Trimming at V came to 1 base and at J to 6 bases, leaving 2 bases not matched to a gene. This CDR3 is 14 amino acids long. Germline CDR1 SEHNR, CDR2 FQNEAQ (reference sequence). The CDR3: CASSLGAGGQTQYF. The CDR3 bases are TGTGCCAGCAGCTTAGGAGCGGGAGGGCAGACCCAGTACTTC.

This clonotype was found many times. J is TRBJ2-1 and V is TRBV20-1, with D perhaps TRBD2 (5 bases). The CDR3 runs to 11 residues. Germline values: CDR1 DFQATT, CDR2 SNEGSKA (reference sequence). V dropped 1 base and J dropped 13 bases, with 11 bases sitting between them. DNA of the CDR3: TGCAGTGCTAGAGTGGGCCTAGCTCAGTTCTTC. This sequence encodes CSARVGLAQFF.

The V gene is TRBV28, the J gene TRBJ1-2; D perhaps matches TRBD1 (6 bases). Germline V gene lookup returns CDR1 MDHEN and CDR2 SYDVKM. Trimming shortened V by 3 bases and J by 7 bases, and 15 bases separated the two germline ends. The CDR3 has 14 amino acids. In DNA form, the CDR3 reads TGTGCCAGCAGTTTGAGACAGGTATCAATTGGCTACACCTTC. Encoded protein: CASSLRQVSIGYTF.

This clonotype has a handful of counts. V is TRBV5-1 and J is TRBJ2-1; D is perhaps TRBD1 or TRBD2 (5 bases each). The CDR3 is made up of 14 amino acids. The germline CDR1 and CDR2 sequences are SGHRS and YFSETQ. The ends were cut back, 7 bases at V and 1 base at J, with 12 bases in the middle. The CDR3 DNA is TGCGCCAGCGCCCGGGACCAATCCTACAATGAGCAGTTCTTC. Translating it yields CASARDQSYNEQFF.

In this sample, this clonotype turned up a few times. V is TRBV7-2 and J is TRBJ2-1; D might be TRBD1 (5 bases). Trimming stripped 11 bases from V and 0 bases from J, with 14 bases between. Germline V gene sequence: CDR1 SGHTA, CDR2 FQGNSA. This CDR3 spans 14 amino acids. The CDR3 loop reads CASKGSSSYNEQFF. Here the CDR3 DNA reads TGTGCCTCAAAGGGGTCTAGCTCCTACAATGAGCAGTTCTTC. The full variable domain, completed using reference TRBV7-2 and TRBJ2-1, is GAGVSQSPSNKVTEKGKDVELRCDPISGHTALYWYRQSLGQGLEFLIYFQGNSAPDKSGLPSDRFSAERTGGSVSTLTIQRTQQEDSAVYLCASKGSSSYNEQFFGPGTRLTVL.

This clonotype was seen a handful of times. CDR3 coding DNA: TGTGCCAGCAGCCAAGATAGGACGGATTATGGCTACACCTTC. Residues: CASSQDRTDYGYTF. The chain joins TRBV14 to TRBJ1-2; D is uncertain. The CDR3 runs to 14 residues. Trimming cost V 0 bases and J 5 bases, with 10 bases left between them. Germline CDR1 reads SGHDN; CDR2 reads FVKESK.

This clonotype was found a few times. CDR3 sequence: CASSPDRFVGYTF. CDR3 coding DNA: TGTGCCAGCAGTCCCGACAGGTTTGTGGGCTACACCTTC. V is TRBV12-3 or TRBV12-4 and J is TRBJ1-2; TRBD1 might be the D (6 bases). The CDR3 runs to 13 residues. Trimming removed 5 bases from V and 8 bases from J, with 15 bases in between.

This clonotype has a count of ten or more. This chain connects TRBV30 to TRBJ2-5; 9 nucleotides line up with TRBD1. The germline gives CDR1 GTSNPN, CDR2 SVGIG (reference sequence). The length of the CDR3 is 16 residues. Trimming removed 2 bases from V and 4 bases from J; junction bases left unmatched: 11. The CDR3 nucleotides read TGTGCCTGGAGTACACACCACCGGGACAGGGCAGAGACCCAGTACTTC. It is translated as CAWSTHHRDRAETQYF.

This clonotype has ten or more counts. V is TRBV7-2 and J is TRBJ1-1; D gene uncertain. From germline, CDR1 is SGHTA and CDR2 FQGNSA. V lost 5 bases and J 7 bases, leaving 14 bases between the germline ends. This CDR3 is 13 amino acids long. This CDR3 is CASSPDPAVEAFF. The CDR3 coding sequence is TGTGCCAGCAGCCCGGACCCCGCGGTTGAAGCTTTCTTT. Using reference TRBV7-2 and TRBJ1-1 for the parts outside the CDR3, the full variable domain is GAGVSQSPSNKVTEKGKDVELRCDPISGHTALYWYRQSLGQGLEFLIYFQGNSAPDKSGLPSDRFSAERTGGSVSTLTIQRTQQEDSAVYLCASSPDPAVEAFFGQGTRLTVV.